This is a list of T cell receptor beta chains from one sample in a study of cytomegalovirus exposure and HLA in healthy donors. The data were produced by immunoSEQ multiplex PCR, yet TCRdb's version contains in-frame clones alone and is incomplete. The table has over 150,000 clones, about four fifths seen once. Source material: PBMCs. The origin of the receptors is a man aged 25-45 years in good health and CMV-seropositive. Both conserved end residues are part of each CDR3. D genes are given only for firm matches. Where a row states a size, it is once, few, many or the class of an expanded clone; other rows omit it.

>.|TRBV29-1|.|TRBJ2-7
TGCAGCGTTGAAACGGACAGTGGCTACGAGCAGTACTTC
CSVETDSGYEQYF
>TRBD2|TRBV11-2|.|TRBJ2-3
TGTGCCAGCAGCTTATGGGCCGCTAGCGGGGGCGGCCCAGATACGCAGTATTTT
CASSLWAASGGGPDTQYF
>TRBD1|TRBV7-2|.|TRBJ1-5
TGTGCCAGCAGCTTAGAAGTGACAGGGGTCGATCAGCCCCAGCATTTT
CASSLEVTGVDQPQHF
>.|TRBV11-2|.|TRBJ2-4
TGTGCCAGCAGCTTAGCGACAGGTGGGATAAACATTCAGTACTTC
CASSLATGGINIQYF
>.|TRBV7-9|.|TRBJ2-7
TGTGCCAGCAGCTTATCAGCCTACGAGCAGTACTTC
CASSLSAYEQYF
>TRBD2|TRBV2|.|TRBJ2-7
TGTGCCAGCGGCAGGAGGCTAGCGGGGGCCCCCAGCTCCTACGAGCAGTACTTC
CASGRRLAGAPSSYEQYF
>TRBD1|TRBV5-4|.|TRBJ2-5
TGTGCCAGCAGCCCCTCGGGACAGGGGGCGGGGGAGACCCAGTACTTC
CASSPSGQGAGETQYF
>TRBD1|TRBV6-6|once|TRBJ2-7
TGTGCCAGCAGTACCGGACAGGGGGCAGACGAGCAGTACTTC
CASSTGQGADEQYF
>TRBD1|TRBV6-5|.|TRBJ2-7
TGTGCCAGCAGTTACTCATCAGGGGGTCGGGACGAGCAGTACTTC
CASSYSSGGRDEQYF
>TRBD1|TRBV12-5|.|TRBJ2-5
TGTGCTAGTGGTTTGTTAGGGACAGAAGAGACCCAGTACTTC
CASGLLGTEETQYF
>.|TRBV12-5|.|TRBJ2-7
TGTGCTAGTGGTCCCCGACAGTCCTACGAGCAGTACTTC
CASGPRQSYEQYF
>.|TRBV7-9|.|TRBJ1-2
TGTGCCAGCAGCTACACAGGGAATTCGCAGAATGGCTACACCTTC
CASSYTGNSQNGYTF
>TRBD1|TRBV19|few|TRBJ1-1
TGTGCCAGCGGAAGACAGGGGGCGCTTACTGAAGCTTTCTTT
CASGRQGALTEAFF
>.|TRBV5-1|few|TRBJ2-1
TGCGCCAGCAGCTTGGTACCGGGGAACGAGCAGTTCTTC
CASSLVPGNEQFF
>.|TRBV21-1|.|TRBJ1-1
TGTGCCAGCAGCAAAGACCCCGAACAGGCGGCGAGGGGGGGGAACACTGAAGCTTTCTTT
CASSKDPEQAARGGNTEAFF
>.|TRBV7-2|.|TRBJ1-2
TGTGCCAGCAGCTTGGAGGCCGGATACTATGGCTACACCTTC
CASSLEAGYYGYTF
>.|TRBV7-2|.|TRBJ2-7
TGTGCCAGCAGCTCCGCCTACGAGCAGTACTTC
CASSSAYEQYF
>TRBD1|TRBV7-2|.|TRBJ1-6
TGTGCCAGCAGTTTTTCTACAGGGGTTAATTCACCCCTCCACTTT
CASSFSTGVNSPLHF
>.|TRBV4-1|.|TRBJ2-2
TGCGCCAGCAGCCAAGAGGCGGAGAACACCGGGGAGCTGTTTTTT
CASSQEAENTGELFF
>.|TRBV4-3|few|TRBJ2-5
TGCGCCAGCAGCCAAGATCGAGGGTCAGGGGAGCAGTACTTC
CASSQDRGSGEQYF
>.|TRBV18|.|TRBJ2-1
TGTGCCAGCTCACCGAGGCCAGATAACTACAATGAGCAGTTCTTC
CASSPRPDNYNEQFF
>TRBD2|TRBV4-3|.|TRBJ2-1
TGCGCCAGCAGCCCGGGGACTAGCGGGAGGTTGTCCTACAATGAGCAGTTCTTC
CASSPGTSGRLSYNEQFF
>.|TRBV6-5|.|TRBJ1-2
TGTGCCAGCAGTTACAGGTCCAGGTACTATGGCTACACCTTC
CASSYRSRYYGYTF
>.|TRBV2|.|TRBJ2-3
TGTGCCAGCAGAGGAGCGTCAGATACGCAGTATTTT
CASRGASDTQYF
>.|TRBV9|.|TRBJ2-3
TGTGCCAGCACCCCCCTACGGGATACAGATACGCAGTATTTT
CASTPLRDTDTQYF
>.|TRBV9|.|TRBJ1-4
TGTGCCAGCAGCGTCACAGGGTCGGGTGAAAAACTGTTTTTT
CASSVTGSGEKLFF
>.|TRBV7-8|.|TRBJ2-7
TGTGCCAGCAGCTTAGCTCCTCCGTTGCAGTACTTC
CASSLAPPLQYF